A selection of T cell receptor beta chains follows, all from one sample in a study of T cells in localized non-small cell lung cancer. The method was immunoSEQ multiplex PCR; TCRdb's version includes in-frame clones alone and lacks a portion of them. Seen here are over a thousand clones, 26% observed once, and the top ten hold around 20%. The sequenced sample was normal lung tissue next to the tumor, obtained before any cancer treatment. Receptors originate from a male donor older than 55 with stage I lung adenocarcinoma. CDR3s include the opening cysteine and the closing phenylalanine or tryptophan. D genes are given only for firm matches. Expanded clones are given a class, and other clones once, few, many or no size at all.

size: medium-sized
length: 15
V: TRBV10-3
J: TRBJ1-1
D: -
CDR3: CAISESRQWNTEAFF
DNA: TGTGCCATCAGTGAGTCGAGGCAGTGGAACACTGAAGCTTTCTTT

size: medium-sized
length: 13
V: TRBV7-2
J: TRBJ1-1
D: -
CDR3: CASKARRNTEAFF
DNA: TGTGCCAGCAAGGCCCGACGGAACACTGAAGCTTTCTTT

size: -
length: 14
V: TRBV30
J: TRBJ2-7
D: -
CDR3: CAWSVRGGSYEQYF
DNA: TGTGCCTGGAGTGTACGAGGGGGGTCCTACGAGCAGTACTTC

size: few
length: 14
V: TRBV6-8
J: TRBJ1-1
D: TRBD1
CDR3: CAISVAGGHTEAFF
DNA: TGTGCCATCAGTGTGGCAGGGGGTCACACTGAAGCTTTCTTT

size: few
length: 13
V: TRBV10-3
J: TRBJ2-5
D: -
CDR3: CAISESPMETQYF
DNA: TGTGCCATCAGTGAGTCCCCTATGGAGACCCAGTACTTC

size: -
length: 15
V: TRBV10-2
J: TRBJ2-3
D: -
CDR3: CASSEGGEGADTQYF
DNA: TGCGCCAGCAGTGAGGGTGGGGAAGGGGCAGATACGCAGTATTTT

size: -
length: 14
V: TRBV11-3
J: TRBJ2-7
D: TRBD2
CDR3: CASSFLAGAYEQYF
DNA: TGTGCCAGCAGCTTTTTGGCGGGAGCCTACGAGCAGTACTTC

size: few
length: 13
V: TRBV6-7
J: TRBJ2-2
D: -
CDR3: CASRVALAGELFF
DNA: TGTGCCAGCAGGGTAGCCCTGGCCGGGGAGCTGTTTTTT

size: few
length: 17
V: TRBV7-5
J: TRBJ2-1
D: -
CDR3: CASSLALGTSGPFEQFF
DNA: TGTGCCAGCAGCTTAGCTTTGGGGACTAGCGGCCCCTTTGAGCAGTTCTTC

size: -
length: 13
V: TRBV30
J: TRBJ2-3
D: TRBD2
CDR3: CASSGRLFDTQYF
DNA: TGTGCCTCTAGCGGGAGATTATTCGATACGCAGTATTTT

size: few
length: 14
V: TRBV19
J: TRBJ2-1
D: TRBD2
CDR3: CASSLSGGYNEQFF
DNA: TGTGCCAGTAGCCTTAGCGGGGGCTACAATGAGCAGTTCTTC

size: medium-sized
length: 13
V: TRBV7-2
J: TRBJ1-1
D: -
CDR3: CASSLSQGTEAFF
DNA: TGTGCCAGCAGCTTATCACAGGGCACTGAAGCTTTCTTT

size: few
length: 17
V: TRBV19
J: TRBJ1-5
D: -
CDR3: CASSNLAGGYPNQPQHF
DNA: TGTGCCAGTAGTAATCTGGCAGGTGGATACCCCAATCAGCCCCAGCATTTT

size: large
length: 18
V: TRBV14
J: TRBJ2-5
D: TRBD2
CDR3: CASSQDQLGLAGEETQYF
DNA: TGTGCCAGCAGCCAAGATCAGCTAGGACTAGCGGGAGAAGAGACCCAGTACTTC

size: -
length: 13
V: TRBV28
J: TRBJ1-5
D: -
CDR3: CASRAYSNQPQHF
DNA: TGTGCCAGCAGGGCTTATAGCAATCAGCCCCAGCATTTT

size: few
length: 12
V: TRBV29-1
J: TRBJ1-2
D: -
CDR3: CSVEDRPRGYTF
DNA: TGCAGCGTTGAAGACAGGCCGCGGGGCTACACCTTC

size: few
length: 16
V: TRBV11-3
J: TRBJ2-2
D: -
CDR3: CASSLVASANTGELFF
DNA: TGTGCCAGCAGCTTAGTAGCCAGCGCGAACACCGGGGAGCTGTTTTTT

size: -
length: 16
V: TRBV14
J: TRBJ2-7
D: -
CDR3: CASSQDSLGATYEQYF
DNA: TGTGCCAGCAGCCAAGATTCATTGGGGGCAACCTACGAGCAGTACTTC

size: once
length: 11
V: TRBV30
J: TRBJ1-1
D: -
CDR3: CAWAGGTEAFF
DNA: TGTGCCTGGGCGGGAGGGACTGAAGCTTTCTTT

size: few
length: 15
V: TRBV6-1
J: TRBJ1-2
D: -
CDR3: CASSEALGRARGYTF
DNA: TGTGCCAGCAGTGAAGCCTTGGGGAGGGCTCGCGGCTACACCTTC

size: -
length: 12
V: TRBV19
J: TRBJ1-2
D: -
CDR3: CASSTRQAGYTF
DNA: TGTGCCAGTAGTACACGACAAGCTGGCTACACCTTC

size: few
length: 14
V: TRBV11-3
J: TRBJ2-2
D: -
CDR3: CASSFSTNTGELFF
DNA: TGTGCCAGCAGCTTCTCCACCAACACCGGGGAGCTGTTTTTT

size: -
length: 13
V: TRBV19
J: TRBJ1-6
D: -
CDR3: CASSIDRNSPLHF
DNA: TGTGCCAGTAGTATAGATCGGAATTCACCCCTCCACTTT

size: -
length: 13
V: TRBV7-2
J: TRBJ1-1
D: -
CDR3: CASSRNTQTEAFF
DNA: TGTGCCAGCAGCAGAAACACGCAGACTGAAGCTTTCTTT

size: few
length: 17
V: TRBV16
J: TRBJ2-6
D: TRBD1
CDR3: CASSNDREGTGANVLTF
DNA: TGTGCCAGCAGCAATGACAGGGAAGGAACTGGGGCCAACGTCCTGACTTTC

size: medium-sized
length: 14
V: TRBV6-8
J: TRBJ1-2
D: -
CDR3: CASSYPGAGNGYTF
DNA: TGTGCCAGCAGTTACCCCGGGGCAGGGAATGGCTACACCTTC

size: -
length: 14
V: TRBV6-8
J: TRBJ2-7
D: -
CDR3: CASRAGQFSYEQYF
DNA: TGTGCCAGCAGGGCCGGACAGTTCTCCTACGAGCAGTACTTC

size: medium-sized
length: 14
V: TRBV6-8
J: TRBJ1-2
D: TRBD1
CDR3: CAISSGQGNYGYTF
DNA: TGTGCCATCAGTTCCGGACAGGGGAACTATGGCTACACCTTC

size: -
length: 14
V: TRBV29-1
J: TRBJ2-1
D: TRBD1
CDR3: CSSMVPGQQNEQFF
DNA: TGCAGCTCCATGGTCCCGGGACAGCAGAATGAGCAGTTCTTC

size: -
length: 14
V: TRBV11-3
J: TRBJ1-2
D: -
CDR3: CASSLASLAYGYTF
DNA: TGTGCCAGCAGCTTGGCCTCGCTCGCTTATGGCTACACCTTC

size: medium-sized
length: 16
V: TRBV6-8
J: TRBJ2-7
D: TRBD1
CDR3: CASSYGNRGRGHEQYF
DNA: TGTGCCAGCAGTTACGGAAACAGGGGGCGCGGCCACGAGCAGTACTTC

size: -
length: 16
V: TRBV10-2
J: TRBJ2-3
D: -
CDR3: CASSDLAGTSTDTQYF
DNA: TGCGCCAGCAGTGATCTCGCGGGTACTAGCACAGATACGCAGTATTTT

size: medium-sized
length: 15
V: TRBV9
J: TRBJ2-1
D: -
CDR3: CASSAISGGYNEQFF
DNA: TGTGCCAGCAGCGCTATTTCAGGGGGGTACAATGAGCAGTTCTTC

size: few
length: 14
V: TRBV14
J: TRBJ2-7
D: -
CDR3: CASSPPGPRWEQYF
DNA: TGTGCCAGCAGCCCACCGGGCCCGAGATGGGAGCAGTACTTC

size: -
length: 15
V: TRBV11-3
J: TRBJ1-5
D: -
CDR3: CASSLRDSSNQPQHF
DNA: TGTGCCAGCAGCTTACGAGACAGCAGCAATCAGCCCCAGCATTTT

size: medium-sized
length: 14
V: TRBV11-3
J: TRBJ2-7
D: TRBD1
CDR3: CASSSPGGVYEQYF
DNA: TGTGCCAGCAGCTCACCAGGGGGCGTGTACGAGCAGTACTTC

size: -
length: 12
V: TRBV18
J: TRBJ2-3
D: -
CDR3: CASSPSTDTQYF
DNA: TGTGCCAGCTCACCAAGCACAGATACGCAGTATTTT

size: medium-sized
length: 15
V: TRBV12-5
J: TRBJ2-7
D: -
CDR3: CASLTGIPGEYEQYF
DNA: TGTGCCAGCCTCACGGGCATACCAGGAGAATACGAGCAGTACTTC

size: -
length: 15
V: TRBV19
J: TRBJ2-4
D: TRBD1
CDR3: CASTLGSGGKNIQYF
DNA: TGTGCCAGTACCCTAGGGTCAGGGGGCAAAAACATTCAGTACTTC

size: few
length: 12
V: TRBV28
J: TRBJ2-1
D: -
CDR3: CASSLTAMGQFF
DNA: TGTGCCAGCAGTTTAACCGCCATGGGGCAGTTCTTC

size: -
length: 12
V: TRBV29-1
J: TRBJ2-1
D: -
CDR3: CSYEPANNEQFF
DNA: TGCAGCTATGAGCCGGCCAACAATGAGCAGTTCTTC

size: medium-sized
length: 17
V: TRBV9
J: TRBJ1-1
D: -
CDR3: CASSVDGTKVWNTEAFF
DNA: TGTGCCAGCAGCGTAGACGGGACGAAAGTCTGGAACACTGAAGCTTTCTTT

size: -
length: 13
V: TRBV9
J: TRBJ2-7
D: -
CDR3: CASSVDLSYEQYF
DNA: TGTGCCAGCAGCGTAGATCTCAGCTACGAGCAGTACTTC

size: few
length: 15
V: TRBV6-8
J: TRBJ2-1
D: TRBD2
CDR3: CAIGARLAAHNEQFF
DNA: TGTGCCATCGGGGCCCGACTAGCGGCTCACAATGAGCAGTTCTTC

size: -
length: 15
V: TRBV7-5
J: TRBJ2-7
D: -
CDR3: CASSLMAGGVSEQYF
DNA: TGTGCCAGCAGCTTAATGGCGGGGGGCGTATCCGAGCAGTACTTC

size: -
length: 14
V: TRBV19
J: TRBJ2-7
D: -
CDR3: CASSAHHTGKEQYF
DNA: TGTGCCAGTAGTGCACACCATACGGGGAAGGAGCAGTACTTC